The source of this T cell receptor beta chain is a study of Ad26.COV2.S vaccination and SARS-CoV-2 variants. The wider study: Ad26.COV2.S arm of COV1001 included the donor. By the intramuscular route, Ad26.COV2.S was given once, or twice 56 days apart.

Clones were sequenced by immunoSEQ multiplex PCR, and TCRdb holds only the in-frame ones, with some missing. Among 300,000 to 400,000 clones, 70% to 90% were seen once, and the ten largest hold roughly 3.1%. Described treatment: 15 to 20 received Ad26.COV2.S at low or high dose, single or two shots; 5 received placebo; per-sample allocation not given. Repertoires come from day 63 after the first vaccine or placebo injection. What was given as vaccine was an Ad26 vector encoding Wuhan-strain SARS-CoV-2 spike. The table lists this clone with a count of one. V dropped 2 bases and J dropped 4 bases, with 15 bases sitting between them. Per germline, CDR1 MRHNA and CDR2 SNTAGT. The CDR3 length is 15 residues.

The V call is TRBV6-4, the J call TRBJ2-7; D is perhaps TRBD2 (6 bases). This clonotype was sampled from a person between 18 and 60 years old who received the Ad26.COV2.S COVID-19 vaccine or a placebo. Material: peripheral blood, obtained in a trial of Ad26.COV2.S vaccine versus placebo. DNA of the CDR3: TGTGCCAGCAGTGACATAGGGCGGGATCCTTACGAGCAGTACTTC. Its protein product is CASSDIGRDPYEQYF.